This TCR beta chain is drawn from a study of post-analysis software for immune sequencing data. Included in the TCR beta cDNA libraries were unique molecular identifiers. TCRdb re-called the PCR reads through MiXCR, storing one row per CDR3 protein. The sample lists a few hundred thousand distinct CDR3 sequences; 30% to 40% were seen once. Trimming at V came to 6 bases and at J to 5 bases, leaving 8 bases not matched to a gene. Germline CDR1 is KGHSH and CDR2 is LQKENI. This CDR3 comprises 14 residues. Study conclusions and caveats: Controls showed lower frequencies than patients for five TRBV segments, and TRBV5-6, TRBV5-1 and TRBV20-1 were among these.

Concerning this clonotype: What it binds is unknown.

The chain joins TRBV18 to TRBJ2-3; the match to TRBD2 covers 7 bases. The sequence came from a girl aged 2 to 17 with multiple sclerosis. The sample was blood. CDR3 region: CASSVAGDQDTQYF. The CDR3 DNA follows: TGTGCCAGCTCGGTGGCGGGGGATCAAGATACGCAGTATTTT.